The text below deals with one T cell receptor beta chain. A few counts support this clone. What antigen it recognizes has not been identified. No much larger clone is present one base from it, and per-base qualities are unavailable. Participants in the prospective study were aged roughly 18 to 89 years, lived in about two dozen United States geographic areas, and enrolled through a virtual design. In the prospective study, participants were assigned to cohorts based on the clinical history participants reported in a screening survey and a study questionnaire. For ImmuneRACE Cohort 3, a participant was defined as recovered based on two consecutive negative NP/OP PCR tests, clearance by a healthcare professional, or resolution of symptoms. Mobile phlebotomists in the prospective study collected whole blood, serum and a nasopharyngeal or oropharyngeal swab from every participant. Additional blood draws and questionnaires over a 2-month period could optionally be provided by prospective study participants. Before DNA extraction, prospective study blood samples were shipped either frozen or at room temperature.

The sample originates from a study of blood T cell repertoires in COVID-19 (dated by TCRdb to the early 2020s). Turning to the overall study: Samples covering the acute and convalescent phases of COVID-19 were provided by collaborators in the United States, Italy and Spain. A de-identified subject ID, COVID-19 status, age in years and sex were almost always included in the sample metadata. Where HLA class I and class II types were available, the types were taken from metadata supplied by the sample provider, not from assay-based typing. Deeply sampled blood TCRbeta repertoires from subjects exposed to, actively infected with, or recovered from COVID-19 were included in the dataset. The repertoires were released in a freely available public database intended as a resource for research on the immune response to SARS-CoV-2. The material from the prospective study consisted of cDNA or gDNA derived from T cells, B-cell-depleted T cells, or PBMCs. Samples were obtained from the ongoing ImmuneRACE study (first 160 participants) and from over 1,000 subjects provided by 6 global collaborators. The investigation overall reported the following: Clinical and demographic metadata were provided uncurated, with the amount varying by source and participant.

TCRbeta CDR3 regions were amplified from genomic DNA by means of the immunoSEQ Assay, a bias-controlled multiplex PCR. Regarding the original processing steps: Nucleated cell counts per sample were estimated from amplification of reference gene primers within the assay. Sequence reads were collapsed and filtered to measure the absolute abundance of every unique TCRbeta CDR3 rearrangement. Productive Simpson clonality was computed per sample as the square root of Simpson's diversity index over productive rearrangements. Held by TCRdb, this immuneACCESS table contains in-frame sequences only and omits some clones. Under half of the omission traces to an unresolved V gene where checked; the cause of the rest is unknown. V, J and clone size derive from that table, while D and trimming were established from the DNA sequence. Within this sample are about 200,000 clones, with 65% to 90% of them counted one time only. Approximately 12% of the sample rests with the top ten.

Trimmed from V: 4 bases; trimmed from J: 6 bases; junction bases lacking a gene match: 9. The germline V gene gives CDR1 as SGHAT and CDR2 as FQNNGV. Including the terminal cysteine and phenylalanine, the CDR3 comprises 15 residues. Only the CDR3 DNA stays, 45 bases, in frame from base 1. The chain is encoded by TRBV11-2 joined to TRBJ2-1; a stretch of 7 junction bases matches TRBD2. Material: PBMCs or T cells enriched from blood (not recorded which). This clonotype was obtained from a man aged 40-55 years who had recovered from COVID-19. The CDR3 here reads CASSSLRRTSNEQFF. The sequenced DNA: TGTGCCAGCAGCTCGCTTAGACGGACTAGCAATGAGCAGTTCTTC.